This is a list of T cell receptor beta chains from one sample in a study of CD8 T cells in ankylosing spondylitis. TCRdb processed the 5' RACE reads anew with MiXCR; each CDR3 protein has one entry. The sample has roughly 470,000 distinct CDR3 sequences; roughly a quarter are singletons. The source material was blood, either unsorted or a sorted T cell fraction (not recorded which). The origin of the receptors is a male donor with ankylosing spondylitis. Each CDR3 is given with its conserved first and last residue. A D gene is named only where the DNA matches it firmly. Expanded clones get a size class; other rows say once, few or many, or leave the size out.

-	TRBJ1-5	-	TRBV6-1	TGTGCCAGCAGTGAAACCCCGGGGGCGGTTCAGCCCCAGCATTTT	CASSETPGAVQPQHF
-	TRBJ2-2	-	TRBV5-1	TGCGCCAGCAGCTTGAATTCAGGGTTGACCACCGGGGAGCTGTTTTTT	CASSLNSGLTTGELFF
few	TRBJ1-1	-	TRBV29-1	TGCAGCTTCCGGGACATAGGATGGACTGAAGCTTTCTTT	CSFRDIGWTEAFF
once	TRBJ1-1	-	TRBV27	TGTGCCAGCGGCTCACAGAGGAACACTGAAGCTTTCTTT	CASGSQRNTEAFF
-	TRBJ2-3	TRBD2	TRBV5-1	TGCGCCAGCAGCTTGGCTAGGGGGACTAGCGGTAGTTTCCGCACAGATACGCAGTATTTT	CASSLARGTSGSFRTDTQYF
few	TRBJ2-3	TRBD2	TRBV7-2	TGTGCCAGCAGCGCCAAGGGAGGGAGGGCAAATACGCAGTATTTT	CASSAKGGRANTQYF
few	TRBJ1-6	-	TRBV7-9	TGTGCCAGCAGCGCAAACAGGGATGGGTATTCACCCCTCCACTTT	CASSANRDGYSPLHF
-	TRBJ1-1	TRBD1	TRBV5-5	TGTGCCAGCAGCGGGCAGGGGGCGACCACTGAAGCTTTCTTT	CASSGQGATTEAFF
few	TRBJ2-1	-	TRBV7-9	TGTGCCAGCAGCTTAGGAGCTAGCCCCAATGAGCAGTTCTTC	CASSLGASPNEQFF
few	TRBJ1-2	-	TRBV10-2	TGCGCCAGCAGCGTGGGCGCATTCTCTGGCTACACCTTC	CASSVGAFSGYTF
many	TRBJ2-3	-	TRBV7-9	TGTGCCAGCAGCAGACTAGGTCCAGATACGCAGTATTTT	CASSRLGPDTQYF
-	TRBJ1-3	-	TRBV5-1	TGCGCCAGCAGCGGAGGCGGGGAGGACACCATATATTTT	CASSGGGEDTIYF
-	TRBJ2-1	-	TRBV29-1	TGCAGCGTGGGCCGTACTAGTTCCAATGAGCAGTTCTTC	CSVGRTSSNEQFF
-	TRBJ1-6	-	TRBV7-8	TGTGCCAGCAGCTTACAGGTCGGGTGGAGTAATTCACCCCTCCACTTT	CASSLQVGWSNSPLHF
-	TRBJ1-5	-	TRBV20-1	TGCAGTGCTAGAGTGGACAGTTATAGCAATCAGCCCCAGCATTTT	CSARVDSYSNQPQHF
-	TRBJ1-5	-	TRBV12-3/TRBV12-4	TGTGCCAGCAGTTTAGCGCAACCCCATCAGCCCCAGCATTTT	CASSLAQPHQPQHF